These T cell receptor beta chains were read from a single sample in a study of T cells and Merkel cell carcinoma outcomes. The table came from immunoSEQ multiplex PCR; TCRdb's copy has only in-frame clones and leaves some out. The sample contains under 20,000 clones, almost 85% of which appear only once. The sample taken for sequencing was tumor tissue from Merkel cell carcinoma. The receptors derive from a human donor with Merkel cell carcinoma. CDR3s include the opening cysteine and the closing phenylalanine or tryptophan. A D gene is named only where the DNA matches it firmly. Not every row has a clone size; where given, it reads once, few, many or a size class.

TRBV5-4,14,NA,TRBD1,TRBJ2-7,CASRIGTGTYEQYF,TGTGCCAGCCGGATAGGGACAGGAACCTACGAGCAGTACTTC
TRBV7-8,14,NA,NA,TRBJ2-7,CASSFEGIAYEQYF,TGTGCCAGCAGCTTTGAGGGAATTGCCTACGAGCAGTACTTC
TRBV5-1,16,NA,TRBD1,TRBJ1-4,CASSQVGGQVVEKLFF,TGCGCCAGCAGTCAGGTAGGGGGCCAAGTTGTGGAGAAACTGTTTTTT
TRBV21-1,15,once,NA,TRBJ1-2,CASSKARRGLWGYTF,TGTGCCAGCAGCAAAGCTCGACGGGGGCTTTGGGGCTACACCTTC
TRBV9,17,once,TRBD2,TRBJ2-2,CASSVDLAGRGAGELFF,TGTGCCAGCAGCGTAGACTTAGCGGGTCGAGGCGCCGGGGAGCTGTTTTTT
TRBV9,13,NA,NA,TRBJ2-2,CASSVRTAGELFF,TGTGCCAGCAGCGTTCGGACAGCCGGGGAGCTGTTTTTT
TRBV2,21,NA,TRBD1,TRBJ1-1,CASSEDFFGQVYRRANTEAFF,TGTGCCAGCAGTGAAGATTTTTTCGGACAGGTTTATAGGAGGGCAAACACTGAAGCTTTCTTT
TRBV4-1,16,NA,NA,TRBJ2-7,CASSQEGELVPYEQYF,TGCGCCAGCAGCCAAGAGGGGGAGCTCGTTCCCTACGAGCAGTACTTC
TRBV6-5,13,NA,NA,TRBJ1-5,CASSLLGNQPQHF,TGTGCCAGCAGCCTCCTCGGCAATCAGCCCCAGCATTTT
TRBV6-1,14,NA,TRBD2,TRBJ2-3,CASRYGGSTDTQYF,TGTGCCAGCCGCTACGGGGGGAGCACAGATACGCAGTATTTT
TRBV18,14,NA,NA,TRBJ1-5,CASSPLRRNQPQHF,TGTGCCAGCTCACCACTCAGAAGGAATCAGCCCCAGCATTTT
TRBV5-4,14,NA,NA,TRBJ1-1,CASSLTGRWTEAFF,TGTGCCAGCAGCTTGACGGGGCGGTGGACTGAAGCTTTCTTT
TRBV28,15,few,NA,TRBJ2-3,CASSLSRPQADTQYF,TGTGCCAGCAGTTTATCGCGCCCGCAGGCAGATACGCAGTATTTT
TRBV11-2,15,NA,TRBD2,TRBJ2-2,CASSPRDYRTGELFF,TGTGCCAGCAGCCCGCGGGACTACCGAACCGGGGAGCTGTTTTTT
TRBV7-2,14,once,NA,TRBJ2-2,CASSHSTGPGELFF,TGTGCCAGCAGCCATTCGACAGGCCCCGGGGAGCTGTTTTTT
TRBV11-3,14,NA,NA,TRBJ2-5,CASSLSGPSVTQYF,TGTGCCAGCAGCTTGTCGGGCCCCAGCGTGACCCAGTACTTC
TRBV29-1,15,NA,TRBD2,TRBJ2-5,CSVGGGRANRETQYF,TGCAGCGTCGGTGGCGGGAGGGCCAATAGAGAGACCCAGTACTTC
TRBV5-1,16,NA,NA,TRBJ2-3,CASSTRTAPRAHTQYF,TGCGCCAGCAGCACACGGACGGCCCCTCGAGCGCATACGCAGTATTTT
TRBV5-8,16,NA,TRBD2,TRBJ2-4,CASSQARGGLRNIQYF,TGTGCCAGCAGCCAAGCCCGGGGGGGCCTCAGAAACATTCAGTACTTC
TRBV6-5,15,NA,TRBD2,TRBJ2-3,CTSRRTSMGADTQYF,TGTACCAGCAGAAGGACTAGCATGGGCGCAGATACGCAGTATTTT
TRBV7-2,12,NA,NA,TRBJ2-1,CASSLPSIEQFF,TGTGCCAGCAGTCTTCCCTCTATTGAGCAGTTCTTC
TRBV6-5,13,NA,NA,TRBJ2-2,CASSLKWTGELFF,TGTGCCAGCAGCCTCAAGTGGACCGGGGAGCTGTTTTTT
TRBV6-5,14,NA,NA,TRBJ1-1,CASSEDYRATEAFF,TGTGCCAGCAGTGAAGATTACAGGGCCACTGAAGCTTTCTTT
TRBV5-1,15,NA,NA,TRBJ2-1,CASSPGTSFNNEQFF,TGCGCCAGCAGCCCCGGGACAAGCTTCAACAATGAGCAGTTCTTC
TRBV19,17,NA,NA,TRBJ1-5,CASSFPLGDPSNQPQHF,TGTGCCAGTAGTTTCCCCCTGGGTGACCCTAGCAATCAGCCCCAGCATTTT
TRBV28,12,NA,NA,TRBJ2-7,CASSLSNYEQYF,TGTGCCAGCAGTTTATCCAACTACGAACAGTACTTC
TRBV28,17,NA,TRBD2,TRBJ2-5,CASRGEASGRIPETQYF,TGTGCCAGCAGGGGGGAGGCTAGCGGGAGAATCCCCGAGACCCAGTACTTC
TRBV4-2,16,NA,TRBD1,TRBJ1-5,CASSPGPGQRNQPQHF,TGTGCCAGCAGCCCCGGACCGGGACAGCGGAATCAGCCCCAGCATTTT
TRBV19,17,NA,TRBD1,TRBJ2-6,CASSPRQGAPGANVLTF,TGTGCCAGTAGCCCGCGCCAGGGGGCGCCTGGGGCCAACGTCCTGACTTTC
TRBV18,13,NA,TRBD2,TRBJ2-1,CASSQGRGNEQFF,TGTGCCAGCTCACAGGGGAGGGGCAATGAGCAGTTCTTC
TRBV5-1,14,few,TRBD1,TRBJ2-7,CASAGTGASLEQYF,TGCGCCAGCGCCGGGACAGGGGCATCCCTGGAGCAGTACTTC
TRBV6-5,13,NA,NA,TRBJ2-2,CASSYRWTGELFF,TGTGCCAGCAGTTACAGGTGGACCGGGGAGCTGTTTTTT
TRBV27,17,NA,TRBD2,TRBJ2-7,CASSPSGGPGLLYEQYF,TGTGCCAGCAGTCCCAGCGGGGGACCGGGACTCTTATACGAGCAGTACTTC